One sample yielded the 23 T cell receptor beta chains listed below, sequenced in a study of T cell responses to AZD1222 COVID-19 vaccine. Libraries were prepared by immunoSEQ multiplex PCR; TCRdb keeps only in-frame clonotypes and omits some of them. The data show about 140,000 clones, with roughly 89% seen just once and over 1.5% held by the top ten. Sequenced material: peripheral blood, taken on day 0 of AZD1222 vaccination. The receptors here all came from an adult in good health.

This sequence joins TRBV6-5 and TRBJ2-7; the D gene is possibly TRBD2 (6 bases). Germline-derived CDR1 and CDR2 are MNHEY and SVGAGI. CDR3 length equals 15 residues. Trimming removed 3 bases at V and 1 base at J, with 13 bases between. This chain's CDR3 is CASSYAAGQSYEQYF. In DNA form, the CDR3 reads TGTGCCAGCAGTTATGCGGCGGGGCAGTCCTACGAGCAGTACTTC.

The genes are TRBV7-6 and TRBJ2-7; D gene unclear. The CDR3 covers 13 residues. Germline CDR1 and CDR2: SGHVS and FNYEAQ. V lost 4 bases to trimming and J lost 0 bases, with 7 bases between them. CDR3 residues: CASSSYSSYEQYF. Here the CDR3 DNA reads TGTGCCAGCAGCTCCTATAGCTCCTACGAGCAGTACTTC.

This chain links TRBV9 with TRBJ2-2; tentative D call: TRBD2 (6 bases). Germline CDR1 SGDLS, CDR2 YYNGEE. The germline V and J ends were trimmed by 0 bases and 5 bases, with 20 bases remaining between them. There are 18 residues in the CDR3. CDR3: CASSVGRAGRWRTGELFF. In DNA form, the CDR3 reads TGTGCCAGCAGCGTAGGGAGGGCAGGTCGTTGGCGGACCGGGGAGCTGTTTTTT. Variable domain in full (rest from reference TRBV9 and TRBJ2-2): DSGVTQTPKHLITATGQRVTLRCSPRSGDLSVYWYQQSLDQGLQFLIQYYNGEERAKGNILERFSAQQFPDLHSELNLSSLELGDSALYFCASSVGRAGRWRTGELFFGEGSRLTVL.

The chain combines TRBV5-1 with TRBJ2-7; 7 bases map to TRBD2. In germline, CDR1 is SGHRS, CDR2 YFSETQ. The CDR3 is made up of 15 amino acids. J gave up 1 base and V 0 bases, and 4 bases lay outside the gene matches. The CDR3 protein is CASSLGTSLSYEQYF. The DNA of the CDR3 is TGCGCCAGCAGCTTGGGGACTAGTTTGTCCTACGAGCAGTACTTC.

This chain connects TRBV16 to TRBJ1-1; perhaps TRBD1 as D (6 bases). Trimming took off 3 bases at V and 4 bases at J, with 21 bases between the two ends. The CDR3 has 17 residues. Germline V gives CDR1 KGHSY, CDR2 FQNENV. Here the CDR3 reads CASSHALGGEFFTEAFF. The CDR3 DNA reads as TGTGCCAGCAGCCATGCCTTAGGGGGGGAATTTTTCACTGAAGCTTTCTTT.

This chain joins TRBV7-9 and TRBJ1-6; D is possibly TRBD1 (6 bases). The CDR3 covers 15 residues. V gave up 5 bases and J gave up 6 bases, with 14 bases separating them. The germline V gene has CDR1 SEHNR and CDR2 FQNEAQ (reference sequence). The CDR3 DNA sequence: TGTGCCAGCAGCCCAACAGGGAACCCTAATTCACCCCTCCACTTT. Encoded protein: CASSPTGNPNSPLHF.

J is TRBJ1-1 and V is TRBV5-6; D unresolved. V gave up 0 bases and J gave up 6 bases, with 15 bases separating them. The CDR3 is made up of 15 amino acids. Germline CDR1 is SGHDT and CDR2 is YYEEEE. CDR3 nucleotides: TGTGCCAGCAGCTTGGAAAGAGATCCCCTACCTGAAGCTTTCTTT. Translation: CASSLERDPLPEAFF.

The chain employs TRBV11-2 and TRBJ2-7; D remains ambiguous. Trimming cost V 5 bases and J 7 bases, with 24 bases left between them. Germline CDR1 SGHAT, CDR2 FQNNGV. The CDR3 is 16 amino acids. The CDR3 is CASSQSSNSLRREQYF. CDR3 nucleotides: TGTGCCAGCAGCCAGAGCTCCAACTCCCTGCGTCGTGAGCAGTACTTC.

The gene calls are TRBV30 and TRBJ1-1, with D uncertain. V lost 2 bases, J lost 5 bases, and 6 bases lay in between. Germline V gene lookup returns CDR1 GTSNPN and CDR2 SVGIG (reference sequence). This CDR3 comprises 11 residues. In DNA form, the CDR3 reads TGTGCCTGGAGTTTTGTAACTGAAGCTTTCTTT. Its protein product is CAWSFVTEAFF.

The count of this clone is one. The rearrangement links TRBV20-1 to TRBJ2-7; D gene uncertain. The CDR3 totals 10 residues. The V end was cut by 3 bases, the J end by 5 bases, with 5 bases between. From germline, CDR1 is DFQATT and CDR2 SNEGSKA (reference sequence). The CDR3, as DNA: TGCAGTGCTAGCGCCGACGAGCAGTACTTC. It specifies CSASADEQYF.

This chain uses TRBV19 with TRBJ2-1, with 9 nucleotides matching TRBD2. This CDR3 comprises 19 residues. Trimming cost V 1 base and J 0 bases; bases outside gene matches: 10. In germline, CDR1 is LNHDA, CDR2 SQIVND (reference sequence). The CDR3 bases are TGTGCCAGTAGTATAGGGTTTTTAGCGGGGGCGAGCTCCTACAATGAGCAGTTCTTC. As protein: CASSIGFLAGASSYNEQFF.

The chain combines TRBV19 with TRBJ1-1, with D hard to call. Germline V gene data show CDR1 as LNHDA and CDR2 as SQIVND (reference sequence). V gave up 8 bases and J gave up 0 bases, with 16 bases separating them. The CDR3 has 15 residues. CDR3 nucleotides: TGTGCCAGTCGGTCCTGGCAGAGCATGAACACTGAAGCTTTCTTT. Its translation: CASRSWQSMNTEAFF.

This clone was counted only a few times. The chain recombines TRBV27 with TRBJ1-3; possibly TRBD1 for D (5 bases). Germline V lookup: CDR1 MNHEY, CDR2 SMNVEV (reference sequence). The CDR3 loop spans 16 amino acids. The germline V and J ends were trimmed by 4 bases and 1 base, with 14 bases remaining between them. The chain's CDR3 is CASSSRASKSGNTIYF. CDR3 DNA sequence: TGTGCCAGCAGTTCCAGGGCGTCGAAGTCTGGAAACACCATATATTTT.

V usage is TRBV30 and J usage is TRBJ2-2; D gene unclear. The CDR3 runs 13 residues. Trimming took off 1 base at V and 1 base at J, with 4 bases between the two ends. Germline V gives CDR1 GTSNPN, CDR2 SVGIG (reference sequence). The CDR3 DNA is TGTGCCTGGAGTGAGTGGAACACCGGGGAGCTGTTTTTT. Its protein product is CAWSEWNTGELFF.

This clone was seen just once. The V gene is TRBV6-5, the J gene TRBJ1-5, with D uncertain. Trimming shortened V by 7 bases and J by 2 bases, and 9 bases separated the two germline ends. The germline gives CDR1 MNHEY, CDR2 SVGAGI. The CDR3 is made up of 13 amino acids. DNA of the CDR3: TGTGCCAGCAACCCCCCAGGCAATCAGCCCCAGCATTTT. It is translated as CASNPPGNQPQHF.

This chain links TRBV6-5 with TRBJ1-3; D is ambiguous. V shed 9 bases and J shed 4 bases, with 13 bases lying between them. CDR3 length equals 13 residues. Germline CDR1 MNHEY, CDR2 SVGAGI. As DNA, the CDR3 is TGTGCCAGGAAACGGGTGAGGGGAAACACCATATATTTT. Translated: CARKRVRGNTIYF.

The chain joins TRBV10-3 to TRBJ1-4; TRBD1 aligns across 8 bases. There are 15 residues in the CDR3. With 6 bases clipped from V and 0 bases from J, the junction kept 3 bases outside the gene matches. Germline loops: CDR1 ENHRY, CDR2 SYGVKD. CDR3 nucleotide sequence: TGTGCCATCAGACAGGGGGAGGCAACTAATGAAAAACTGTTTTTT. The encoded protein is CAIRQGEATNEKLFF.

CDR3 DNA: TGTGCCACCAGCAGAGTTCACCAGGGGATGGGAAACACCATATATTTT. It is translated as CATSRVHQGMGNTIYF. The V and J genes are TRBV15 and TRBJ1-3; weak D call: TRBD1 (6 bases). The length of the CDR3 is 16 residues. Germline V gives CDR1 LNHNV, CDR2 YYDKDF (reference sequence). Trimming left V 1 base short and J 4 bases short, with 14 bases between.

The count of this clone is one. V usage is TRBV6-5 and J usage is TRBJ1-1, with TRBD1 identical over 7 bases. With 6 bases clipped from V and 6 bases from J, the junction kept 10 bases outside the gene matches. The CDR3 is made up of 14 amino acids. Germline-derived CDR1 and CDR2 are MNHEY and SVGAGI. CDR3 sequence: CASRPDRVRAEAFF. The CDR3 nucleotides read TGTGCCAGCAGGCCCGACAGGGTTAGGGCTGAAGCTTTCTTT.

This clone has just one count. This chain uses TRBV19 with TRBJ2-7; D uncertain. Per the germline V gene, CDR1 is LNHDA and CDR2 is SQIVND (reference sequence). V was cut by 4 bases and J by 2 bases, with 12 bases left in between. The CDR3 spans 14 residues. CDR3 loop: CASSRVGSPYEQYF. In DNA, the CDR3 is TGTGCCAGTAGTAGGGTCGGCAGTCCCTACGAGCAGTACTTC.

The rearrangement links TRBV27 to TRBJ2-1; TRBD2 matches 12 bases. The V and J ends lost 2 bases and 6 bases, in that order; junction bases with no gene match: 8. Germline CDR1 reads MNHEY; CDR2 reads SMNVEV (reference sequence). This CDR3 is built from 17 residues. The CDR3 loop reads CASSLSPLAGGGNEQFF. The CDR3 coding sequence is TGTGCCAGCAGTTTAAGTCCTCTAGCGGGAGGGGGCAATGAGCAGTTCTTC.

The chain has TRBV28 and TRBJ1-1, with TRBD1 identical over 7 bases. V lost 4 bases and J lost 0; bases outside the gene matches: 8. The CDR3 sequence is 16 residues long. Per the germline V gene, CDR1 is MDHEN and CDR2 is SYDVKM. The CDR3 here is CASSYADRTLNTEAFF. The CDR3 bases are TGTGCCAGCAGTTACGCGGACAGGACCTTGAACACTGAAGCTTTCTTT.

The genes are TRBV5-6 and TRBJ1-2, with D perhaps TRBD1 (5 bases). The V gene lost 0 bases and the J gene lost 0 bases, with 12 bases spanning the gap. This CDR3 region has 16 residues. The germline CDR1 and CDR2 sequences are SGHDT and YYEEEE. Here the CDR3 reads CASSLETAPTNYGYTF. CDR3 DNA: TGTGCCAGCAGCTTGGAGACAGCCCCTACTAACTATGGCTACACCTTC. Filled out from reference TRBV5-6 and TRBJ1-2, the complete variable domain reads DAGVTQSPTHLIKTRGQQVTLRCSPKSGHDTVSWYQQALGQGPQFIFQYYEEEERQRGNFPDRFSGHQFPNYSSELNVNALLLGDSALYLCASSLETAPTNYGYTFGSGTRLTVV.